A selection of T cell receptor beta chains follows, all from one sample in a study of shared clonotypes between healthy human individuals. Data came from immunoSEQ multiplex PCR; TCRdb stores just in-frame clones and leaves some out. Of roughly 700,000 clones in the sample, 80% to 95% were seen once. The sequenced material came from memory CD8+ T cells from PBMCs. These TCRs come from a man between 18 and 29 years old in good health. Some clones in this sample may be carry-over from other donors' samples. CDR3s include the opening cysteine and the closing phenylalanine or tryptophan. D genes are given only for firm matches. Size values are once, few and many counts, or a class for expanded clones, and some rows have none.

D gene	J gene	clone size	V gene	CDR3 protein	CDR3 DNA
NA	TRBJ2-1	once	TRBV27	CASSPLAPSSYNEQFF	TGTGCCAGCAGTCCTCTAGCGCCGAGCTCCTACAATGAGCAGTTCTTC
NA	TRBJ2-6	NA	TRBV27	CASSLSGGSGANVLTF	TGTGCCAGCAGTTTATCGGGAGGCTCTGGGGCCAACGTCCTGACTTTC
NA	TRBJ2-1	NA	TRBV4-2	CASSQDFAPLYNEQFF	TGTGCCAGCAGCCAAGATTTCGCTCCACTCTACAATGAGCAGTTCTTC
NA	TRBJ2-7	NA	TRBV27	CASSWGDEQYF	TGTGCCAGCAGTTGGGGCGACGAGCAGTACTTC
NA	TRBJ2-7	NA	TRBV28	CASSPNPGLFYEQYF	TGTGCCAGCAGCCCCAACCCGGGACTCTTTTACGAGCAGTACTTC
NA	TRBJ2-7	NA	TRBV12-5	CASGLDSDEQYF	TGTGCTAGTGGCCTCGACAGCGACGAGCAGTACTTC
TRBD2	TRBJ2-7	NA	TRBV30	CAWSTSDYEQYF	TGTGCCTGGAGCACTAGCGACTACGAGCAGTACTTC
NA	TRBJ2-1	NA	TRBV19	CASSLMGEQFF	TGTGCCAGTAGTCTCATGGGTGAGCAGTTCTTC
NA	TRBJ2-7	once	TRBV4-2	CASSQDTGPNYEQYF	TGTGCCAGCAGCCAAGATACCGGGCCGAACTACGAGCAGTACTTC
NA	TRBJ2-7	NA	TRBV6-1	CASSDDYPTSSYEQYF	TGTGCCAGCAGTGACGACTACCCGACAAGCTCCTACGAGCAGTACTTC
NA	TRBJ1-5	NA	TRBV4-2	CASSQGGVNQPQHF	TGTGCCAGCAGCCAAGGCGGGGTAAATCAGCCCCAGCATTTT
NA	TRBJ1-1	NA	TRBV5-1	CASSLYPNTEAFF	TGCGCCAGCAGCTTGTATCCGAACACTGAAGCTTTCTTT
NA	TRBJ2-1	NA	TRBV28	CASSLWSGTAPEQFF	TGTGCCAGCAGTTTATGGTCGGGGACCGCCCCTGAGCAGTTCTTC
NA	TRBJ1-3	NA	TRBV6-5	CASTQWASSGNTIYF	TGTGCCAGCACCCAATGGGCTTCTTCTGGAAACACCATATATTTT
NA	TRBJ2-6	NA	TRBV9	CASSGSGANVLTF	TGTGCCAGCAGCGGGTCTGGGGCCAACGTCCTGACTTTC
TRBD1	TRBJ2-7	NA	TRBV9	CASSVGQGMRYEQYF	TGTGCCAGCAGCGTGGGACAGGGAATGAGGTACGAGCAGTACTTC
NA	TRBJ2-5	NA	TRBV19	CASSTPWDGRETQYF	TGTGCCAGTAGTACCCCCTGGGACGGTCGGGAGACCCAGTACTTC
TRBD2	TRBJ2-7	NA	TRBV7-8	CASSPGLAGEGEQYF	TGTGCCAGCAGCCCGGGACTAGCGGGAGAAGGCGAGCAGTACTTC
TRBD1	TRBJ2-5	NA	TRBV9	CASSPRQGTYQETQYF	TGTGCCAGCAGCCCTAGACAGGGGACGTACCAAGAGACCCAGTACTTC
NA	TRBJ2-7	NA	TRBV7-6	CASSLAVGSYEQYF	TGTGCCAGCAGCTTAGCCGTCGGATCCTACGAGCAGTACTTC
NA	TRBJ1-3	NA	TRBV7-9	CASRPLFRGAAGNTIYF	TGTGCCAGCAGGCCACTATTTAGGGGAGCGGCTGGAAACACCATATATTTT
NA	TRBJ2-1	NA	TRBV13	CASSPRVAVDNEQFF	TGTGCCAGCAGCCCTCGGGTAGCCGTCGACAATGAGCAGTTCTTC
TRBD2	TRBJ2-1	NA	TRBV27	CASSLPLASGSYNEQFF	TGTGCCAGCAGTTTACCCCTGGCTAGCGGGAGTTACAATGAGCAGTTCTTC
TRBD1	TRBJ2-7	NA	TRBV28	CASSLPRTGVNYEQYF	TGTGCCAGCAGCCTACCTCGGACAGGAGTAAACTACGAGCAGTACTTC
TRBD1	TRBJ1-2	NA	TRBV15	CATSSGQEIRGYTF	TGTGCCACCAGCAGCGGACAGGAAATCCGAGGCTACACCTTC
NA	TRBJ1-5	once	TRBV7-9	CASSLGGGMHQPQHF	TGTGCCAGCAGCCTTGGAGGGGGGATGCATCAGCCCCAGCATTTT